The 28 T cell receptor beta chains presented below share a single source sample, sequenced in a study of technical replicates of blood from four donors (dated by TCRdb to the late 2010s). Library preparation was by the immunoSEQ multiplex PCR assay. The table was pulled from immuneACCESS by TCRdb, which kept in-frame rearrangements only. Such tables lose some clones; where checked, under half of the loss comes from unresolved V genes, and the rest has no known cause. A total of under 85,000 clones appear in this sample, roughly 97% of them only once. The leading ten clones occupy around 0.2% of the sample. Sample: T cells isolated from PBMCs. All receptors come from a human donor in good health.

J is TRBJ2-7 and V is TRBV19, with TRBD2 matching over 13 bases. V lost 6 bases, J lost 4 bases, and 0 bases stayed unmatched. CDR1 LNHDA and CDR2 SQIVND come from the germline V gene (reference sequence). The CDR3 extends over 13 amino acids. The CDR3 sequence is CASRTSGGYEQYF. In nucleotides, the CDR3 is TGTGCCAGTAGGACTAGCGGGGGGTACGAGCAGTACTTC.

DNA of the CDR3: TGCGCCAGCAGCCTAGGAACTAGCTTCCCCGGGGAGCTGTTTTTT. It encodes CASSLGTSFPGELFF. The rearrangement uses TRBV4-1 and TRBJ2-2; weak D call: TRBD2 (6 bases). Trimming cost V 4 bases and J 6 bases, with 15 bases left between them. This CDR3 is 15 amino acids long. Germline loops: CDR1 MGHRA, CDR2 YSYEKL.

The rearrangement uses TRBV10-1 and TRBJ1-4, with a possible D match to TRBD1 (5 bases). The length of the CDR3 is 14 residues. CDR1 and CDR2 (germline): WNHNN, SYGVQD (reference sequence). The ends were cut back, 3 bases at V and 4 bases at J, with 9 bases in the middle. The CDR3 is CASSEGRDNEKLFF. CDR3 coding DNA: TGCGCCAGCAGTGAAGGCAGGGATAATGAAAAACTGTTTTTT.

The chain recombines TRBV29-1 with TRBJ1-5; D might be TRBD1 (5 bases). CDR1 is SQVTM, CDR2 ANQGSEA, per germline. The CDR3 has 14 amino acids. V lost 4 bases, J lost 3 bases, and 13 bases lay in between. CDR3 sequence: CSVGSGEFNQPQHF. CDR3 nucleotide sequence: TGCAGCGTTGGCTCGGGGGAGTTCAATCAGCCCCAGCATTTT. The whole variable domain, remainder taken from reference TRBV29-1 and TRBJ1-5, is SAVISQKPSRDICQRGTSLTIQCQVDSQVTMMFWYRQQPGQSLTLIATANQGSEATYESGFVIDKFPISRPNLTFSTLTVSNMSPEDSSIYLCSVGSGEFNQPQHFGDGTRLSIL.

The chain carries TRBV7-9 and TRBJ1-1; D is perhaps TRBD1 (5 bases). The CDR3 has 13 residues. CDR1 SEHNR and CDR2 FQNEAQ come from the germline V gene (reference sequence). V lost 5 bases to trimming and J lost 8 bases, with 15 bases between them. CDR3 bases: TGTGCCAGCAGCCCCCTGGGCAGGGCCGAAGCTTTCTTT. The encoded protein is CASSPLGRAEAFF.

J is TRBJ2-2 and V is TRBV7-9; D might be TRBD1 (6 bases). The CDR3 has 14 residues. V was pared by 6 bases and J by 5 bases, with 13 bases between. Per the germline V gene, CDR1 is SEHNR and CDR2 is FQNEAQ (reference sequence). CDR3 residues: CASSPQRGTGELFF. In DNA form, the CDR3 reads TGTGCCAGCAGTCCCCAGAGGGGGACCGGGGAGCTGTTTTTT.

The chain links TRBV4-1 to TRBJ1-5, with D possibly matching TRBD1 (6 bases). Germline V gene data show CDR1 as MGHRA and CDR2 as YSYEKL. The CDR3 consists of 16 residues. Trimming stripped 4 bases from V and 4 bases from J, with 17 bases between. Here the CDR3 DNA reads TGCGCCAGCAGCCCTCCTGGACGTCAGGGGAATCAGCCCCAGCATTTT. Protein: CASSPPGRQGNQPQHF.

This chain uses TRBV11-2 with TRBJ2-3, with a possible D match to TRBD1 (6 bases). Germline loops: CDR1 SGHAT, CDR2 FQNNGV. V lost 3 bases and J lost 0, with 16 bases in between. CDR3 length equals 17 residues. The CDR3 loop is CASSFRMTGPSTDTQYF. As DNA, the CDR3 is TGTGCCAGCAGCTTTAGAATGACAGGCCCTAGCACAGATACGCAGTATTTT.

The rearrangement links TRBV18 to TRBJ1-1; D ambiguous. Germline values: CDR1 KGHSH, CDR2 LQKENI. The CDR3 is 15 amino acids. The V end lost 2 bases, the J end lost 0 bases, and 10 bases lay between the germline ends. The CDR3 is CASSPYSGLNTEAFF. CDR3 DNA: TGTGCCAGCTCACCATACAGCGGGTTGAACACTGAAGCTTTCTTT.

The V call is TRBV28, the J call TRBJ1-2, with 9 bases aligning to TRBD1. The CDR3 contains 16 residues. Germline V gene sequence: CDR1 MDHEN, CDR2 SYDVKM. The ends lost 6 bases at V and 3 bases at J; junction bases unmatched: 11. The CDR3 sequence is CASRPTPGTGYYGYTF. The CDR3 DNA sequence: TGTGCCAGCAGACCGACCCCCGGGACAGGGTACTATGGCTACACCTTC.

The chain uses TRBV6-1 and TRBJ2-7; D remains unclear. The ends were cut back, 5 bases at V and 4 bases at J, with 15 bases in the middle. The CDR3 is 14 amino acids. CDR1 is MNHNS, CDR2 SASEGT, per germline. The CDR3 reads CASSSGLAFYEQYF. The CDR3 DNA reads as TGTGCCAGCAGTTCCGGGTTAGCTTTTTACGAGCAGTACTTC.

The V call is TRBV7-9, the J call TRBJ2-7, with unresolved D. The V and J ends lost 3 bases and 3 bases respectively, with 15 bases between them. This CDR3 has 15 amino acids. Germline lookup yields CDR1 SEHNR and CDR2 FQNEAQ (reference sequence). This CDR3 is CASSLVWSEDYEQYF. Written as DNA, the CDR3 is TGTGCCAGCAGCTTGGTTTGGAGCGAGGACTACGAGCAGTACTTC.

J is TRBJ1-6 and V is TRBV2, with a weak D call TRBD1 (6 bases). Germline lookup yields CDR1 SNHLY and CDR2 FYNNEI. V lost 6 bases to trimming and J lost 5 bases, with 17 bases between them. This CDR3 contains 16 residues. As DNA, the CDR3 is TGTGCCAGCAGGGTACAGGGTGGCACCAATAATTCACCCCTCCACTTT. Translated, it gives CASRVQGGTNNSPLHF.

The genes are TRBV7-8 and TRBJ1-5; D is ambiguous. Between the trimmed V and J ends, which lost 5 bases and 7 bases, there was a span of 15 bases. Germline V gene data show CDR1 as SGHVS and CDR2 as FQNEAQ. CDR3 size: 14 residues. CDR3 sequence: CASSPRRGNQPQHF. CDR3 in DNA: TGTGCCAGCAGCCCACGGCGGGGAAACCAGCCCCAGCATTTT.

This sequence joins TRBV28 and TRBJ2-2; TRBD1 agrees at 7 bases. The CDR3 runs 16 residues. V lost 3 bases and J lost 2; bases outside the gene matches: 6. Germline assignment: CDR1 MDHEN and CDR2 SYDVKM. DNA of the CDR3: TGTGCCAGCAGTTTTTGGGACAGAGACAACACCGGGGAGCTGTTTTTT. This gives the protein CASSFWDRDNTGELFF.

The chain links TRBV2 to TRBJ2-3; the match to TRBD2 covers 8 bases. The CDR3 has 15 amino acids. V was pared by 6 bases and J by 1 base, with 6 bases of the junction left unmatched. Germline values: CDR1 SNHLY, CDR2 FYNNEI. As DNA, the CDR3 is TGTGCCAGCAGCGACGGACTAGCCGGCACAGATACGCAGTATTTT. Residues: CASSDGLAGTDTQYF.

The CDR3 DNA is TGTGTCAGAAGCTTTGGGGGGGCGCGGTTTTTTGACCACGAGCAGTACTTC. Translating it yields CVRSFGGARFFDHEQYF. V gene TRBV7-5 combines with J gene TRBJ2-7; the table's D call TRBD2 went unverified against the DNA. TRBV7-5 is a listed pseudogene. The CDR3 covers 17 residues.

This chain uses TRBV5-1 with TRBJ2-6; D may be TRBD1 (6 bases). The CDR3 has 16 amino acids. Trimming took off 2 bases at V and 1 base at J, with 10 bases between the two ends. CDR1 is SGHRS, CDR2 YFSETQ, per germline. The CDR3 sequence: CASSLGQLSGANVLTF. Written as DNA, the CDR3 is TGCGCCAGCAGCTTAGGACAGCTTTCTGGGGCCAACGTCCTGACTTTC.

The rearrangement uses TRBV11-2 and TRBJ2-2; TRBD1 might be the D (6 bases). The germline CDR1 and CDR2 sequences are SGHAT and FQNNGV. The CDR3 runs to 16 residues. The V and J ends lost 1 base and 2 bases respectively, with 11 bases between them. Here the CDR3 DNA reads TGTGCCAGCAGCTTAGTTGTGACAGGAAACACCGGGGAGCTGTTTTTT. Amino acids: CASSLVVTGNTGELFF.

This chain uses TRBV11-2 with TRBJ1-3, with a weak D call TRBD1 (6 bases). The germline V gene has CDR1 SGHAT and CDR2 FQNNGV. V lost 3 bases, J lost 13 bases, and 10 bases lay in between. The length of the CDR3 is 11 residues. The DNA of the CDR3 is TGTGCCAGCAGCTTGGACAGTAGGATATATTTT. This translates into CASSLDSRIYF.

The chain combines TRBV27 with TRBJ2-3, with a tentative D call TRBD1 (5 bases). CDR1 MNHEY and CDR2 SMNVEV come from the germline V gene (reference sequence). This CDR3 is 16 amino acids long. The V end lost 6 bases, the J end lost 6 bases, and 22 bases lay between the germline ends. CDR3 bases: TGTGCCAGCAGGACGAGTAGGACATTCCAGGCTGATACGCAGTATTTT. Its translation: CASRTSRTFQADTQYF.

The chain has TRBV10-3 and TRBJ1-2, with D unresolved. The germline V and J ends were trimmed by 2 bases and 2 bases, with 18 bases remaining between them. Germline CDR1 and CDR2: ENHRY and SYGVKD. The CDR3 length is 17 residues. DNA for the CDR3: TGTGCCATCAGTGAGATATCAGGCTCAAAACAAAACTATGGCTACACCTTC. Protein sequence: CAISEISGSKQNYGYTF.

In this sample, this clone turned up once. The chain links TRBV11-3 to TRBJ2-1, with D maybe TRBD2 (6 bases). V lost 0 bases to trimming and J lost 0 bases, with 21 bases between them. In germline, CDR1 is SGHNT, CDR2 YENEEA. CDR3 size: 20 residues. The DNA for the CDR3 is TGTGCCAGCAGCTTAGAGGGAGAAATACCGGGACTCAGCTCCTACAATGAGCAGTTCTTC. Encoded protein: CASSLEGEIPGLSSYNEQFF.

The chain combines TRBV5-8 with TRBJ2-7; 7 bases fit TRBD1. V was pared by 1 base and J by 3 bases, with 1 base of the junction left unmatched. This CDR3 has 13 residues. Per germline, CDR1 SGHTS and CDR2 YDEGEE. The CDR3 reads CASSLRDSYEQYF. The DNA for the CDR3 is TGTGCCAGCAGCTTGAGGGACAGCTACGAGCAGTACTTC.

V usage is TRBV29-1 and J usage is TRBJ2-5; a possible D gene is TRBD2 (6 bases). This CDR3 has 13 amino acids. Germline V gene data show CDR1 as SQVTM and CDR2 as ANQGSEA. Trimming stripped 3 bases from V and 5 bases from J, with 13 bases between. The chain's CDR3 is CSVDPGVEETQYF. DNA of the CDR3: TGCAGCGTTGATCCGGGAGTCGAGGAGACCCAGTACTTC.

The chain uses TRBV7-3 and TRBJ1-1; D is unclear. The germline V gene encodes CDR1 SGHTA and CDR2 FQGTGA. This CDR3 has 13 amino acids. V was cut by 0 bases and J by 0 bases, with 2 bases left in between. As DNA, the CDR3 is TGTGCCAGCAGCTTAACCATGAACACTGAAGCTTTCTTT. This encodes CASSLTMNTEAFF.

This chain uses TRBV5-1 with TRBJ2-2; TRBD2 agrees at 9 bases. The germline gives CDR1 SGHRS, CDR2 YFSETQ. The CDR3 extends over 17 amino acids. V trimming: 3 bases; J trimming: 3 bases; junction bases outside the gene matches: 9. As DNA, the CDR3 is TGCGCCAGCAGCTGGGGGACTAGCAAAATACACACCGGGGAGCTGTTTTTT. Translation: CASSWGTSKIHTGELFF.

V gene TRBV28 combines with J gene TRBJ1-1, with 9 positions matching TRBD1. Germline V lookup: CDR1 MDHEN, CDR2 SYDVKM. The V gene end was trimmed by 5 bases and the J gene end by 4 bases; junction bases not matched to a gene: 8. The CDR3 runs 15 residues. CDR3 region: CASSGPGTGTTEAFF. CDR3 nucleotides: TGTGCCAGCAGTGGTCCCGGGACAGGGACCACTGAAGCTTTCTTT.